The source of this T cell receptor beta chain is a study of a mutant IDH1 vaccine in newly diagnosed glioma. Study overall: It was radiotherapy, temozolomide, or both that patients received previously, with most receiving both.

Sample time point: baseline, week 1 (first vaccination visit). Treatment denoted: pre-vaccination baseline after standard-of-care therapy. Concerning this clone: Its antigen is not known. Other DNA sequences in the sample encode the same CDR3.

Looked up from germline, CDR1 is MNHEY and CDR2 is SVGAGI. The CDR3 is made up of 14 amino acids. Trimming left V 6 bases short and J 0 bases short, with 9 bases between. Study results and limitations: Evidence of vaccine-induced immune responses was documented in roughly 93% of patients.

The assay was immunoSEQ multiplex PCR, and TCRdb's table has in-frame clones only and misses some. The sample holds just under 95,000 clones, around 80% seen once. The rearrangement links TRBV6-5 to TRBJ1-5; weak D call: TRBD1 (6 bases). This TCR derives from a man aged 40-49 years with glioma. This specimen was PBMCs, taken from a glioma patient treated with radiotherapy, temozolomide or both. This CDR3 is CASSSGASNQPQHF. The CDR3 DNA is TGTGCCAGCAGCTCAGGGGCTAGCAATCAGCCCCAGCATTTT.